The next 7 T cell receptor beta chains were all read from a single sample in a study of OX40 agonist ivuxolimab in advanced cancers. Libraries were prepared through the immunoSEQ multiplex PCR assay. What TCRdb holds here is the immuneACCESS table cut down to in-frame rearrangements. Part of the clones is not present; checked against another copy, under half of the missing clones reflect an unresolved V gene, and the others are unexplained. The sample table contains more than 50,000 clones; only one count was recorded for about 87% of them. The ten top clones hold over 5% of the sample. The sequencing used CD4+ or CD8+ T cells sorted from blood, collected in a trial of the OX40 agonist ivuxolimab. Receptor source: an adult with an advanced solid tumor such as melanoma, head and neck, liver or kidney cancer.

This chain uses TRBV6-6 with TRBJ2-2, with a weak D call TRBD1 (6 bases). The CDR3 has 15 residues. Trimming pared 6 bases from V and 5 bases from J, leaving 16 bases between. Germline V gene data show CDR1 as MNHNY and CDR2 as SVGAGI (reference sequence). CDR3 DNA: TGTGCCAGCAGAGGCCCCGCAGGGGCTACCGGGGAGCTGTTTTTT. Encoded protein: CASRGPAGATGELFF.

The CDR3 DNA follows: TGTGCCAGCAGTATACTTCAAGGGCGCACTGAAGCTTTCTTT. It is translated as CASSILQGRTEAFF. The V and J genes are TRBV27 and TRBJ1-1; D is ambiguous. V was cut by 5 bases and J by 4 bases, with 14 bases left in between. The CDR3 is 14 residues long. Germline V CDR1 and CDR2: MNHEY, SMNVEV (reference sequence).

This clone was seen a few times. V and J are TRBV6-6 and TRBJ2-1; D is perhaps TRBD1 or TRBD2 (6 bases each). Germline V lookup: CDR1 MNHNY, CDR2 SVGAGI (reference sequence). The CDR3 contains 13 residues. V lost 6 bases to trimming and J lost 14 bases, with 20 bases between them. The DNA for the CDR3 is TGTGCCAGCAGCCCTAGGGGGGAGGTGACGGAGTTCTTC. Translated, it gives CASSPRGEVTEFF.

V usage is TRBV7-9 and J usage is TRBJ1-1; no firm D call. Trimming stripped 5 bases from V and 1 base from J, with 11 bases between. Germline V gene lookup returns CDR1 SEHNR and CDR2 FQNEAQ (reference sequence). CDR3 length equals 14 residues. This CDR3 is CASSHRTANTEAFF. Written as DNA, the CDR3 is TGTGCCAGCAGCCATCGGACGGCGAACACTGAAGCTTTCTTT.

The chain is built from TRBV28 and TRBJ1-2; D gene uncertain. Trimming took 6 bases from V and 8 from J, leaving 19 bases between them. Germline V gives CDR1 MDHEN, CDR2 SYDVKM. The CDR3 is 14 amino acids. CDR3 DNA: TGTGCCAGCAGGGTACAGCGTCGTGGCAGAGGCTACACCTTC. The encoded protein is CASRVQRRGRGYTF.

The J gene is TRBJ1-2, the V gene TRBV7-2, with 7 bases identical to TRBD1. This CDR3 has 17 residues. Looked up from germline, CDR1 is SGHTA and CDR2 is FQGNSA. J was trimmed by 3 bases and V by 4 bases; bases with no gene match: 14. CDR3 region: CASSSLRGALGYYGYTF. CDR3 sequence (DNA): TGTGCCAGCAGCTCCCTCAGGGGGGCTCTTGGCTACTATGGCTACACCTTC.

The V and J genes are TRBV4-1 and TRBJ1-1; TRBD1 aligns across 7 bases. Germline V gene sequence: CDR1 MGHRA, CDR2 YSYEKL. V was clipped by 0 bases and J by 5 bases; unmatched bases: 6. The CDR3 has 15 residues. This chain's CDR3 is CASSQDQQGKTEAFF. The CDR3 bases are TGCGCCAGCAGCCAAGATCAACAGGGGAAGACTGAAGCTTTCTTT.